This entry lists 25 T cell receptor beta chains sequenced from one sample in a study of shared clonotypes between healthy human individuals. The data were produced by immunoSEQ multiplex PCR, yet TCRdb's version contains in-frame clones alone and is incomplete. The repertoire includes roughly 1,800,000 clones, roughly 94% of them detected once, and roughly 1% sits in the top ten. Terminally differentiated effector memory CD45RA+ cells were excluded from the naive CD8 cells, which were CD45RO-negative and positively selected for CCR7. The material sequenced was naive CD8+ T cells sorted from blood. The receptors were gathered from a man in his late teens or twenties in good health.

The gene calls are TRBV6-5 and TRBJ2-1; D is perhaps TRBD2 (5 bases). The CDR3 is made up of 15 amino acids. Germline CDR1 is MNHEY and CDR2 is SVGAGI. V gave up 4 bases and J gave up 4 bases, with 14 bases separating them. CDR3 sequence reads: CASSLVRGVYNEQFF. DNA for the CDR3: TGTGCCAGCAGTTTAGTACGGGGAGTTTACAATGAGCAGTTCTTC.

V usage is TRBV21-1 and J usage is TRBJ2-5; TRBD1, as called in the table, went unchecked against the DNA. TRBV21-1 is listed as a pseudogene. The CDR3 loop spans 17 amino acids. As DNA, the CDR3 is TGTGCCAGCAGCAAAGCGCTTAAGGACAGGGGGCAAGAGACCCAGTACTTC. Amino acids: CASSKALKDRGQETQYF.

The V and J genes are TRBV6-1 and TRBJ1-3, with no clear D. The CDR3 is 12 residues long. Germline V lookup: CDR1 MNHNS, CDR2 SASEGT. V lost 4 bases and J 2 bases, leaving 3 bases between the germline ends. The CDR3 DNA follows: TGTGCCAGCAGTGGGGCTGGAAACACCATATATTTT. Its protein is CASSGAGNTIYF.

The V call is TRBV30, the J call TRBJ2-3; D not certain. The CDR3 is 13 residues long. The V and J ends lost 4 bases and 3 bases respectively, with 11 bases between them. CDR1 and CDR2 (germline): GTSNPN, SVGIG (reference sequence). The CDR3 is CAWTMVGTDTQYF. The CDR3 DNA reads as TGTGCCTGGACCATGGTAGGTACAGATACGCAGTATTTT.

V and J are TRBV4-2 and TRBJ1-1; D is undetermined. The germline gives CDR1 LGHNA, CDR2 YNFKEQ. The length of the CDR3 is 17 residues. Trimming pared 0 bases from V and 3 bases from J, leaving 17 bases between. For the CDR3, the DNA is TGTGCCAGCAGCCAAGATAGAACCCTAATTGCGGACACTGAAGCTTTCTTT. Protein product: CASSQDRTLIADTEAFF.

The chain employs TRBV21-1 and TRBJ2-7; the D call in the table, TRBD1, was not verified against the DNA. TRBV21-1 is shown as a pseudogene. The length of the CDR3 is 14 residues. For the CDR3, the DNA is TGTGCCAGCACCCTGACAGGCGGTTCCTACGAGCAGTACTTC. It encodes CASTLTGGSYEQYF.

The chain has TRBV6-1 and TRBJ2-3; D ambiguous. Trimming cost V 5 bases and J 6 bases, with 6 bases left between them. The CDR3 length is 11 residues. From germline, CDR1 is MNHNS and CDR2 SASEGT. CDR3 nucleotides: TGTGCCAGCAGTTCCTTGGATACGCAGTATTTT. Protein: CASSSLDTQYF.

The V call is TRBV7-8, the J call TRBJ1-1; D might be TRBD1 (6 bases). Germline values: CDR1 SGHVS, CDR2 FQNEAQ. Trimming left V 0 bases short and J 2 bases short, with 16 bases between. The CDR3 runs 17 residues. CDR3 sequence reads: CASSLAPRGWGNTEAFF. For the CDR3, the DNA is TGTGCCAGCAGCTTAGCGCCCAGGGGTTGGGGAAACACTGAAGCTTTCTTT.

The chain couples TRBV5-1 to TRBJ1-2, with D possibly matching TRBD1 (6 bases). The germline V gene encodes CDR1 SGHRS and CDR2 YFSETQ. There are 15 residues in the CDR3. Trimming cost V 0 bases and J 4 bases, with 13 bases left between them. The CDR3 sequence: CASSLEGGTSYGYTF. CDR3 DNA: TGCGCCAGCAGCTTGGAGGGCGGGACATCCTATGGCTACACCTTC.

The rearrangement uses TRBV9 and TRBJ2-7; a possible D gene is TRBD2 (7 bases). The CDR3 extends over 15 amino acids. Germline CDR1 and CDR2: SGDLS and YYNGEE. Between the trimmed V and J ends, which lost 0 bases and 4 bases, there was a span of 14 bases. The CDR3 nucleotides read TGTGCCAGCAGCGTAGATGGCGGGGGCCCTTACGAGCAGTACTTC. Protein product: CASSVDGGGPYEQYF.

This clone was detected only once. The V and J genes are TRBV9 and TRBJ1-6; D remains ambiguous. Deletions cut 0 bases from V and 6 bases from J, with 7 bases between. Looked up from germline, CDR1 is SGDLS and CDR2 is YYNGEE. CDR3 length: 14 amino acids. The CDR3 sequence: CASSVEEGNSPLHF. CDR3 bases: TGTGCCAGCAGCGTAGAAGAAGGTAATTCACCCCTCCACTTT.

The gene calls are TRBV6-1 and TRBJ2-2, with D possibly being TRBD1 (6 bases). Germline V gene lookup returns CDR1 MNHNS and CDR2 SASEGT. This CDR3 is 15 amino acids long. With 2 bases removed from V and 7 bases from J, the gap between germline ends came to 14 bases. Written as DNA, the CDR3 is TGTGCCAGCAGTGAAATTGGACAGAGGTTCGGGGAGCTGTTTTTT. Encoded protein: CASSEIGQRFGELFF.

In its sample, this clone was seen once. The V call is TRBV28, the J call TRBJ1-2; 7 bases are shared with TRBD1. The CDR3 extends over 15 amino acids. Germline CDR1 MDHEN, CDR2 SYDVKM. Trimming took 5 bases from V and 4 from J; bases not matched to a gene: 10. In nucleotides, the CDR3 is TGTGCCAGCAGTCGACAGGGAGATGCCTTCTATGGCTACACCTTC. It translates to CASSRQGDAFYGYTF.

This sequence joins TRBV13 and TRBJ2-7; possible D gene TRBD2, 6 bases. The CDR3 is 16 amino acids. Between the trimmed V and J ends, which lost 1 base and 0 bases, there was a span of 13 bases. Germline lookup yields CDR1 PRHDT and CDR2 FYEKMQ (reference sequence). This chain's CDR3 is CASSLEGSGNSYEQYF. The CDR3, as DNA: TGTGCCAGCAGCTTAGAGGGTAGCGGAAACTCCTACGAGCAGTACTTC. The variable domain in full, completed from reference TRBV13 and TRBJ2-7, reads AAGVIQSPRHLIKEKRETATLKCYPIPRHDTVYWYQQGPGQDPQFLISFYEKMQSDKGSIPDRFSAQQFSDYHSELNMSSLELGDSALYFCASSLEGSGNSYEQYFGPGTRLTVT.

The chain uses TRBV27 and TRBJ2-1; 7 positions match TRBD1. CDR1 and CDR2 (germline): MNHEY, SMNVEV (reference sequence). The CDR3 is made up of 17 amino acids. V trimming: 6 bases; J trimming: 4 bases; junction bases outside the gene matches: 15. CDR3 nucleotide sequence: TGTGCCAGCAGCGAGGAACTCGGGACAGAAGCGTACAATGAGCAGTTCTTC. Translation gives CASSEELGTEAYNEQFF.

V is TRBV13 and J is TRBJ2-1; tentative D call: TRBD2 (6 bases). The CDR3 has 16 residues. V was shortened by 4 bases and J by 4 bases, with 17 bases between the two germline ends. The V gene's germline CDR1 is PRHDT and CDR2 FYEKMQ (reference sequence). CDR3 in DNA: TGTGCCAGCAGCTCCTCGGGACTTCAACTTTACAATGAGCAGTTCTTC. Translating gives CASSSSGLQLYNEQFF. Complete variable domain (other parts from reference TRBV13 and TRBJ2-1): AAGVIQSPRHLIKEKRETATLKCYPIPRHDTVYWYQQGPGQDPQFLISFYEKMQSDKGSIPDRFSAQQFSDYHSELNMSSLELGDSALYFCASSSSGLQLYNEQFFGPGTRLTVL.

In the case of this clone: Other DNA sequences from this sample encode an identical CDR3 as well. The chain carries TRBV9 and TRBJ2-3; the D gene is possibly TRBD1 (5 bases). Trimming shortened V by 0 bases and J by 0 bases, and 8 bases separated the two germline ends. Per the germline V gene, CDR1 is SGDLS and CDR2 is YYNGEE. The CDR3 is 15 residues long. CDR3 nucleotide sequence: TGTGCCAGCAGCGTAGAGGGGATTAGCACAGATACGCAGTATTTT. This gives the protein CASSVEGISTDTQYF.

This clone was detected only a few times. The gene calls are TRBV6-4 and TRBJ1-2; D is uncertain. The CDR3 totals 11 residues. Germline values: CDR1 MRHNA, CDR2 SNTAGT. The V end was cut by 0 bases, the J end by 5 bases, with 1 base between. CDR3 DNA sequence: TGTGCCAGCAGTGACTCTTATGGCTACACCTTC. It encodes CASSDSYGYTF.

A note on this clone: This sample also contains other DNA sequences that code for the same CDR3. The V call is TRBV5-1, the J call TRBJ2-7; unclear D gene. Deletions cut 5 bases from V and 0 bases from J, with 9 bases between. CDR1 and CDR2 (germline): SGHRS, YFSETQ. CDR3 size: 13 residues. The CDR3 loop is CASSLSPSYEQYF. Here the CDR3 DNA reads TGCGCCAGCAGTTTGTCGCCCTCCTACGAGCAGTACTTC.

The sample holds one count of this clone. The J gene is TRBJ2-5, the V gene TRBV27, with a possible D match to TRBD1 (6 bases). The germline CDR1 and CDR2 sequences are MNHEY and SMNVEV (reference sequence). The V gene lost 5 bases and the J gene lost 5 bases, with 18 bases spanning the gap. The CDR3 runs to 15 residues. As DNA, the CDR3 is TGTGCCAGCAGTAGAAGGGACACTCCGCAGGAGACCCAGTACTTC. Its translation: CASSRRDTPQETQYF.

The V gene is TRBV6-1, the J gene TRBJ1-2; D remains unclear. Germline V lookup: CDR1 MNHNS, CDR2 SASEGT. Trimming shortened V by 0 bases and J by 2 bases, and 7 bases separated the two germline ends. The length of the CDR3 is 14 residues. CDR3 residues: CASSEAHGNYGYTF. CDR3 DNA: TGTGCCAGCAGTGAAGCGCATGGGAACTATGGCTACACCTTC.

The V call is TRBV4-3, the J call TRBJ2-2; no definite D call. The CDR3 loop spans 16 amino acids. V was trimmed by 0 bases and J by 4 bases, leaving 12 bases between them. Germline values: CDR1 LGHNA, CDR2 YSLEER. As DNA, the CDR3 is TGCGCCAGCAGCCAAGATCGGGTTCGTTCCACCGGGGAGCTGTTTTTT. Translating it yields CASSQDRVRSTGELFF.

The chain has TRBV9 and TRBJ1-1, with unresolved D. V was pared by 4 bases and J by 1 base, with 8 bases between. The CDR3 totals 13 residues. The V gene's germline CDR1 is SGDLS and CDR2 YYNGEE. The CDR3 spells CASSLPPNTEAFF. The CDR3 DNA reads as TGTGCCAGCAGCCTCCCCCCGAACACTGAAGCTTTCTTT.

The chain joins TRBV7-4 to TRBJ2-7, with TRBD1 matching 9 bases. The CDR3 length is 15 residues. Trimming cost V 3 bases and J 7 bases; bases outside gene matches: 10. Germline V gives CDR1 SGHVT, CDR2 SQSDAQ. The CDR3 DNA follows: TGTGCCAGCAGCTTCAGGGACAGGGATTTAAGAGAGCAGTACTTC. Encoded protein: CASSFRDRDLREQYF.

This chain uses TRBV6-6 with TRBJ2-7, with 8 nucleotides matching TRBD2. The CDR3 loop spans 13 amino acids. Germline assignment: CDR1 MNHNY and CDR2 SVGAGI (reference sequence). V shed 6 bases, J shed 2 bases, and the junction held 3 bases outside the gene matches. CDR3 amino acids: CASRTGRAYEQYF. The DNA of the CDR3 is TGTGCCAGCAGAACCGGGAGGGCCTACGAGCAGTACTTC.